Listed below are T cell receptor beta chains from one sample, sequenced in a study of technical replicates of blood from several donors. The data were produced by immunoSEQ multiplex PCR, yet TCRdb's version contains in-frame clones alone and is incomplete. Of 50,000 to 80,000 clones listed, less than 90% are singletons. Sequenced input: PBMCs. These receptors were obtained from a human donor in good health. Some clones in this sample may be carry-over from other donors' samples. Each CDR3 is given with its conserved first and last residue. The D gene is left open where the match is weak.

TRBD1 TRBJ2-3 TRBV7-6 TGTGCCAGCAGCGTACGACAGGGGGCGATGAGAGATACGCAGTATTTT CASSVRQGAMRDTQYF
TRBD1 TRBJ1-2 TRBV18 TGTGCCAGCTCATCTACACAGGGGGCGGATGGCTACACCTTC CASSSTQGADGYTF
TRBD1 TRBJ1-3 TRBV25-1 TGTGCCACCGGGACAGATGGAAACACCATATATTTT CATGTDGNTIYF
TRBD1 TRBJ2-2 TRBV7-6 TGTGCCAGCAGCCAATACAGGGGGCGCAGCACCGGGGAGCTGTTTTTT CASSQYRGRSTGELFF
TRBD1 TRBJ1-6 TRBV5-4 TGTGCCAGCAAGCCGGACAGGGACTCACCCCTCCACTTT CASKPDRDSPLHF
TRBD2 TRBJ2-1 TRBV10-3 TGTGCCATCAGAGGGACTAGCGGGGGGTTTTACAATGAGCAGTTCTTC CAIRGTSGGFYNEQFF
NA TRBJ1-1 TRBV29-1 TGCAGCACCCCCGGGTACACTGAAGCTTTCTTT CSTPGYTEAFF
NA TRBJ2-5 TRBV5-6 TGTGCCAGCACCGCTCGGGGGGCTGCGGAGACCCAGTACTTC CASTARGAAETQYF
TRBD1 TRBJ1-2 TRBV5-6 TGTGCCAGCAGCTTGGGACAGGGGGATTATGGCTACACCTTC CASSLGQGDYGYTF
TRBD2 TRBJ2-1 TRBV27 TGTGCCAGCTCCCCCGGCCACCGGCTAGCGGGAGTCAATGAGCAGTTCTTC CASSPGHRLAGVNEQFF
TRBD1 TRBJ2-5 TRBV6-1 TGTGCCAGCAGGGAGACAGGGAAAGAGACCCAGTACTTC CASRETGKETQYF